Below, 12 T cell receptor beta chains from the same sample are listed, as sequenced in a study of response to subunit inactivated influenza vaccine. TCRdb independently ran MiXCR on the RT-PCR reads; one entry per CDR3 protein. The sample holds more than 700,000 distinct CDR3 sequences, about 20% seen once. Sample: PBMCs from blood, taken 4 to 6 days after vaccination. These receptors were collected from a man aged 45 to 65 who received an inactivated influenza vaccine.

This clonotype showed up just a few times. The CDR3 DNA reads as TGTGCCAGCAGTTTAGTACGGGGTTTTGAGACCCAGTACTTC. This sequence encodes CASSLVRGFETQYF. The chain carries TRBV12-3 or TRBV12-4 and TRBJ2-5; possible D gene TRBD2, 5 bases. The ends were cut back, 1 base at V and 5 bases at J, with 11 bases in the middle. The CDR3 covers 14 residues.

V usage is TRBV5-5 and J usage is TRBJ1-3; D unclear. In germline, CDR1 is SGHKS, CDR2 YYEKEE (reference sequence). Trimming stripped 0 bases from V and 0 bases from J, with 10 bases between. The CDR3 is 16 amino acids. This CDR3 is CASSLELQLSGNTIYF. DNA of the CDR3: TGTGCCAGCAGCTTGGAATTACAACTCTCTGGAAACACCATATATTTT.

There are a few counts of this clonotype. The chain recombines TRBV10-2 with TRBJ2-5; D gene unclear. The CDR3 totals 12 residues. Germline CDR1 WSHSY, CDR2 SAAADI. The ends were cut back, 1 base at V and 7 bases at J, with 7 bases in the middle. The CDR3 bases are TGCGCCAGCAGTGAGTTGTCGGGGACCCAGTACTTC. Translation gives CASSELSGTQYF.

This clonotype was seen ten or more times. The rearrangement joins TRBV2 to TRBJ2-3, with 12 bases fitting TRBD2. This CDR3 contains 15 residues. V dropped 7 bases and J dropped 2; count of bases not matched to a gene: 4. Looked up from germline, CDR1 is SNHLY and CDR2 is FYNNEI. CDR3 in amino acids: CASNGLAGSTDTQYF. As DNA, the CDR3 is TGTGCCAGCAATGGACTAGCGGGATCCACAGATACGCAGTATTTT.

The V gene is TRBV7-3, the J gene TRBJ2-2; the D is unclear. Germline values: CDR1 SGHTA, CDR2 FQGTGA. CDR3 length: 13 residues. The ends were cut back, 0 bases at V and 7 bases at J, with 6 bases in the middle. CDR3 sequence reads: CASSLTSIGELFF. The DNA of the CDR3 is TGTGCCAGCAGCTTAACTAGCATCGGGGAGCTGTTTTTT.

The chain has TRBV6-5 and TRBJ2-4; 11 positions match TRBD2. The germline CDR1 and CDR2 sequences are MNHEY and SVGAGI. The junction had 2 bases not matched to a gene; V was cut back by 4 bases and J by 6 bases. CDR3 length equals 14 residues. The CDR3 DNA reads TGTGCCAGCAGTTCGGGGACTAGCGGAAACATTCAGTACTTC. It specifies CASSSGTSGNIQYF.

This chain joins TRBV20-1 and TRBJ2-1; 13 bases are shared with TRBD2. Unmatched junction bases numbered 9, after V lost 3 bases and J lost 4 bases. Germline-derived CDR1 and CDR2 are DFQATT and SNEGSKA (reference sequence). The CDR3 spans 17 residues. The CDR3 coding sequence is TGCAGTGCTAGGGCGGGACTAGCGGGAAAGGTTTACAATGAGCAGTTCTTC. Protein product: CSARAGLAGKVYNEQFF.

This clonotype was picked up a small number of times. The chain couples TRBV28 to TRBJ2-5, with D perhaps assigned TRBD1 or TRBD2 (5 bases each). CDR3 length: 15 amino acids. V was trimmed by 2 bases and J by 1 base, leaving 11 bases between them. Germline CDR1 reads MDHEN; CDR2 reads SYDVKM. The CDR3 here is CASSLEGHSQETQYF. In DNA, the CDR3 is TGTGCCAGCAGTTTAGAGGGGCATTCCCAAGAGACCCAGTACTTC.

This clonotype was recorded at least ten times. This sequence joins TRBV7-3 and TRBJ2-2, with 9 bases lining up with TRBD2. Germline trimming cut 0 bases from V and 7 bases from J; bases unmatched to any gene: 9. From germline, CDR1 is SGHTA and CDR2 FQGTGA. The length of the CDR3 is 17 residues. CDR3 protein: CASSLTLGLAVGGELFF. For the CDR3, the DNA is TGTGCCAGCAGCTTAACGCTGGGACTAGCCGTCGGCGGGGAGCTGTTTTTT.

The chain recombines TRBV6-1 with TRBJ1-1; 7 nucleotides line up with TRBD1. From germline, CDR1 is MNHNS and CDR2 SASEGT. V shed 6 bases and J 5 bases; nucleotides not matched to a gene: 12. CDR3 size: 15 residues. This CDR3 is CASRGHRGILTEAFF. The CDR3 region has the DNA TGTGCCAGCAGAGGTCACAGGGGTATATTGACTGAAGCTTTCTTT.

This chain links TRBV12-3 or TRBV12-4 with TRBJ2-1; no clear D gene. Deletions cut 6 bases from V and 7 bases from J, with 16 bases between. The CDR3 extends over 14 amino acids. DNA for the CDR3: TGTGCCAGCAGGGCGCTTGGGTGGGGAAATGAGCAGTTCTTC. Amino acid sequence: CASRALGWGNEQFF.

This clonotype was observed a few times. The V and J genes are TRBV7-2 and TRBJ2-3; 9 positions agree with TRBD2. This CDR3 region has 17 residues. Trimming took 4 bases from V and 6 from J; bases not matched to a gene: 14. In germline, CDR1 is SGHTA, CDR2 FQGNSA. The CDR3, as DNA: TGTGCCAGCAGCTCCCTAGCGCGGGGGGGCACACCTGATACGCAGTATTTT. This sequence encodes CASSSLARGGTPDTQYF. Variable domain in full (rest from reference TRBV7-2 and TRBJ2-3): GAGVSQSPSNKVTEKGKDVELRCDPISGHTALYWYRQSLGQGLEFLIYFQGNSAPDKSGLPSDRFSAERTGGSVSTLTIQRTQQEDSAVYLCASSSLARGGTPDTQYFGPGTRLTVL.